Each of the 17 T cell receptor beta chains below was sequenced from the same sample in a study of T cell changes during pregnancy in multiple sclerosis. Clones were read by immunoSEQ multiplex PCR, and TCRdb kept only the in-frame ones, dropping some. The profile shows about 79,000 clones, just over 90% of them singletons. Source: CD4+ T cells from peripheral blood mononuclear cells, taken in the second trimester of pregnancy. The receptors here all came from a female donor with multiple sclerosis, enrolled in a pregnancy study.

V and J are TRBV5-6 and TRBJ1-1; TRBD1 might be the D (5 bases). This CDR3 is built from 15 residues. Germline V gives CDR1 SGHDT, CDR2 YYEEEE. Deletions cut 1 base from V and 5 bases from J, with 15 bases between. CDR3: CASSLSQGPRTEAFF. The CDR3 bases are TGTGCCAGCAGCTTGAGTCAGGGCCCGAGAACTGAAGCTTTCTTT.

This clone is medium-sized in the sample. This chain links TRBV9 with TRBJ1-4; a possible D gene is TRBD1 (5 bases). Between the trimmed V and J ends, which lost 7 bases and 8 bases, there was a span of 15 bases. Per the germline V gene, CDR1 is SGDLS and CDR2 is YYNGEE. This CDR3 is built from 13 residues. CDR3 region: CASGGDRVEKLFF. CDR3 nucleotides: TGTGCCAGCGGAGGGGATCGGGTGGAAAAACTGTTTTTT.

The chain recombines TRBV7-9 with TRBJ2-3, with 9 bases lining up with TRBD1. V shed 11 bases, J shed 5 bases, and the junction held 8 bases outside the gene matches. Germline V lookup: CDR1 SEHNR, CDR2 FQNEAQ (reference sequence). The CDR3 sequence is 13 residues long. The CDR3 here is CAGGGQGVDTQYF. The CDR3 DNA reads as TGTGCCGGTGGGGGACAGGGTGTAGATACGCAGTATTTT.

The chain combines TRBV28 with TRBJ2-7, with 7 bases fitting TRBD1. The CDR3 has 14 amino acids. CDR1 and CDR2 from the germline V gene are MDHEN and SYDVKM. With 6 bases clipped from V and 4 bases from J, the junction kept 9 bases outside the gene matches. The DNA for the CDR3 is TGTGCCAGCAGACGGACAGGCCTTCAATACGAGCAGTACTTC. Protein sequence: CASRRTGLQYEQYF.

This chain links TRBV5-6 with TRBJ2-1, with D maybe TRBD2 (5 bases). The CDR3 is made up of 16 amino acids. Germline values: CDR1 SGHDT, CDR2 YYEEEE. V was clipped by 0 bases and J by 6 bases, with 16 bases between them. Here the CDR3 DNA reads TGTGCCAGCAGCTTGGGTCTAGCCGACCTCGTCAATGAGCAGTTCTTC. Translating gives CASSLGLADLVNEQFF.

The chain has TRBV2 and TRBJ1-2, with D tentatively TRBD1 (5 bases). The CDR3 extends over 14 amino acids. Trimming left V 7 bases short and J 5 bases short, with 17 bases between. Germline V gene data show CDR1 as SNHLY and CDR2 as FYNNEI. CDR3 nucleotides: TGTGCCAGCAAATCGACAGCGAACTTATATGGCTACACCTTC. It translates to CASKSTANLYGYTF.

The gene calls are TRBV28 and TRBJ2-7; 9 nucleotides line up with TRBD2. V dropped 2 bases and J dropped 3; count of bases not matched to a gene: 11. The CDR3 covers 17 residues. Germline V gene data show CDR1 as MDHEN and CDR2 as SYDVKM. Here the CDR3 reads CASSLPSLAGRNYEQYF. The DNA of the CDR3 is TGTGCCAGCAGTTTACCTTCGCTAGCGGGAAGGAACTACGAGCAGTACTTC.

V is TRBV5-6 and J is TRBJ1-2; D perhaps matches TRBD1 (5 bases). This CDR3 has 15 residues. CDR1 and CDR2 from the germline V gene are SGHDT and YYEEEE. Trimming took 6 bases from V and 8 from J, leaving 23 bases between them. The CDR3 nucleotides are TGTGCCAGCAACCTTCTGCTCTCGGGGGGATTCGGCTACACCTTC. Protein: CASNLLLSGGFGYTF.

V gene TRBV7-9 combines with J gene TRBJ2-3; 10 positions match TRBD2. With 5 bases clipped from V and 2 bases from J, the junction kept 10 bases outside the gene matches. This CDR3 spans 17 amino acids. Germline V gene data show CDR1 as SEHNR and CDR2 as FQNEAQ (reference sequence). CDR3 sequence reads: CASSRGGTSVSTDTQYF. The CDR3 bases are TGTGCCAGCAGCCGAGGGGGGACTAGCGTCTCCACAGATACGCAGTATTTT.

The chain is built from TRBV27 and TRBJ1-6; tentative D call: TRBD1 (6 bases). Germline CDR1 reads MNHEY; CDR2 reads SMNVEV (reference sequence). V was clipped by 6 bases and J by 7 bases, with 13 bases between them. This CDR3 contains 14 residues. The CDR3 DNA sequence: TGTGCCAGCAGACCCGACAGGTTGAATTCACCCCTCCACTTT. It translates to CASRPDRLNSPLHF.

The CDR3 coding sequence is TGTGCCAGCAGCTTAGGACTAGCGGGCCGGAATGAGCAGTTCTTC. It encodes CASSLGLAGRNEQFF. The rearrangement joins TRBV7-2 to TRBJ2-1, with TRBD2 identical over 10 bases. With 1 base clipped from V and 7 bases from J, the junction kept 4 bases outside the gene matches. Per germline, CDR1 SGHTA and CDR2 FQGNSA. This CDR3 is 15 amino acids long.

This clone was picked up a small number of times. This rearrangement joins TRBV19 to TRBJ1-1; TRBD1 might be the D (5 bases). Trimming took off 7 bases at V and 1 base at J, with 16 bases between the two ends. CDR3 size: 15 residues. Germline V gene lookup returns CDR1 LNHDA and CDR2 SQIVND (reference sequence). The CDR3 spells CASMGGSGGNTEAFF. The CDR3 coding sequence is TGTGCCAGTATGGGGGGTTCTGGCGGGAACACTGAAGCTTTCTTT.

This chain uses TRBV30 with TRBJ1-4; D is uncertain. Germline lookup yields CDR1 GTSNPN and CDR2 SVGIG (reference sequence). Trimming stripped 0 bases from V and 13 bases from J, with 15 bases between. The CDR3 loop spans 13 amino acids. The CDR3 DNA sequence: TGTGCCTGGAGTGTAATAGCGGTCGAGGGACTGTTTTTT. This sequence encodes CAWSVIAVEGLFF.

The J gene is TRBJ2-1, the V gene TRBV5-1, with unresolved D. CDR1 and CDR2 from the germline V gene are SGHRS and YFSETQ. This CDR3 is built from 13 residues. V was pared by 5 bases and J by 7 bases, with 13 bases between. CDR3 sequence reads: CASSHTRGNEQFF. CDR3 DNA: TGCGCCAGCAGTCACACCAGAGGAAATGAGCAGTTCTTC.

This sequence joins TRBV7-8 and TRBJ1-6, with 9 positions matching TRBD1. Germline CDR1 reads SGHVS; CDR2 reads FQNEAQ. V dropped 1 base and J dropped 5; count of bases not matched to a gene: 9. This CDR3 region has 18 residues. CDR3: CASSLVRTGAPNNSPLHF. CDR3 coding DNA: TGTGCCAGCAGCTTAGTCCGGACAGGGGCCCCCAATAATTCACCCCTCCACTTT.

The CDR3 DNA sequence: TGTGCCAGCTCGCGGGGTAATGAAAAACTGTTTTTT. Residues: CASSRGNEKLFF. The J gene is TRBJ1-4, the V gene TRBV18; D remains unclear. This CDR3 has 12 residues. From germline, CDR1 is KGHSH and CDR2 LQKENI. Trimming left V 6 bases short and J 4 bases short, with 6 bases between.

V and J are TRBV4-1 and TRBJ1-3; possibly TRBD1 for D (6 bases). Germline values: CDR1 MGHRA, CDR2 YSYEKL. The CDR3 consists of 18 residues. V was cut by 1 base and J by 0 bases, with 16 bases left in between. The CDR3 DNA sequence: TGCGCCAGCAGCCAAGCCCAGAGACAGGTATCCTCTGGAAACACCATATATTTT. Translating gives CASSQAQRQVSSGNTIYF.